The 21 T cell receptor beta chains below come from one sample, sequenced in a study of T cells in localized non-small cell lung cancer. Clones were read by immunoSEQ multiplex PCR, and TCRdb kept only the in-frame ones, dropping some. The repertoire holds approximately 37,000 clones, with about 88% as singletons. The sample here was peripheral blood, taken before any cancer treatment. These receptors came from a man between 18 and 49 years old with stage I lung adenocarcinoma.

This clone came up once. The J gene is TRBJ1-1, the V gene TRBV7-9; no clear D gene. Trimming took off 1 base at V and 7 bases at J, with 13 bases between the two ends. This CDR3 is built from 14 residues. Germline loops: CDR1 SEHNR, CDR2 FQNEAQ (reference sequence). The CDR3 sequence is CASSLGERFDEAFF. The CDR3 DNA follows: TGTGCCAGCAGCTTAGGGGAGAGGTTTGATGAAGCTTTCTTT.

This clone was picked up a small number of times. The rearrangement joins TRBV6-4 to TRBJ2-1; the D gene is possibly TRBD2 (6 bases). CDR1 is MRHNA and CDR2 is SNTAGT in the germline V gene. V lost 5 bases to trimming and J lost 2 bases, with 16 bases between them. This CDR3 has 16 amino acids. In DNA form, the CDR3 reads TGTGCCAGCAGTAAGGGGAGTAGCGGCGCCTACAATGAGCAGTTCTTC. Protein product: CASSKGSSGAYNEQFF.

The gene calls are TRBV28 and TRBJ1-2, with TRBD1 identical over 9 bases. The junction had 4 bases not matched to a gene; V was cut back by 11 bases and J by 0 bases. This CDR3 has 13 amino acids. Germline assignment: CDR1 MDHEN and CDR2 SYDVKM. The CDR3 bases are TGTGCCTCCCGGACAGGGGCTAACTATGGCTACACCTTC. This translates into CASRTGANYGYTF.

V usage is TRBV19 and J usage is TRBJ1-6, with D possibly being TRBD1 (5 bases). The V gene's germline CDR1 is LNHDA and CDR2 SQIVND (reference sequence). The V and J ends lost 7 bases and 2 bases respectively, with 12 bases between them. This CDR3 has 15 residues. CDR3 nucleotide sequence: TGTGCCAGTAAGGAGGGGACTACCTATAATTCACCCCTCCACTTT. Amino acids: CASKEGTTYNSPLHF.

The chain carries TRBV7-9 and TRBJ1-3, with D possibly TRBD1 on 5 matching bases. Trimming pared 1 base from V and 3 bases from J, leaving 19 bases between. This CDR3 is built from 18 residues. CDR1 SEHNR and CDR2 FQNEAQ come from the germline V gene (reference sequence). The CDR3 DNA sequence: TGTGCCAGCAGCTTAGGAGGGACGGATCTTCCTCTTGGAAACACCATATATTTT. It codes for CASSLGGTDLPLGNTIYF. Filled out from reference TRBV7-9 and TRBJ1-3, the complete variable domain reads DTGVSQNPRHKITKRGQNVTFRCDPISEHNRLYWYRQTLGQGPEFLTYFQNEAQLEKSRLLSDRFSAERPKGSFSTLEIQRTEQGDSAMYLCASSLGGTDLPLGNTIYFGEGSWLTVV.

The chain joins TRBV30 to TRBJ1-1, with D uncertain. Trimming shortened V by 4 bases and J by 10 bases, and 22 bases separated the two germline ends. Germline values: CDR1 GTSNPN, CDR2 SVGIG (reference sequence). The CDR3 loop spans 14 amino acids. The chain's CDR3 is CAWTGSSASLGAFF. The CDR3 DNA sequence: TGTGCCTGGACTGGATCCTCAGCCTCTCTGGGAGCTTTCTTT.

A single count supports this clone. The chain carries TRBV9 and TRBJ2-1, with 10 bases fitting TRBD2. Germline CDR1 reads SGDLS; CDR2 reads YYNGEE. The CDR3 spans 14 residues. V dropped 4 bases and J dropped 8; count of bases not matched to a gene: 6. In DNA, the CDR3 is TGTGCCAGCAGCCCTCGACTAGCGGGCGATGAGCAGTTCTTC. It codes for CASSPRLAGDEQFF.

A word on this clone: Other nucleotide sequences from this sample produce the same CDR3. This chain uses TRBV9 with TRBJ2-1; D remains ambiguous. V was trimmed by 0 bases and J by 0 bases, leaving 1 base between them. Germline V lookup: CDR1 SGDLS, CDR2 YYNGEE. The CDR3 length is 13 residues. The CDR3 spells CASSVDSYNEQFF. CDR3 nucleotides: TGTGCCAGCAGCGTAGACTCCTACAATGAGCAGTTCTTC.

The J gene is TRBJ2-7, the V gene TRBV7-2, with TRBD2 matching over 11 bases. This CDR3 spans 14 amino acids. J gave up 2 bases and V 4 bases, and 1 base lay outside the gene matches. CDR1 SGHTA and CDR2 FQGNSA come from the germline V gene. The CDR3 loop is CASSSGLAAYEQYF. DNA of the CDR3: TGTGCCAGCAGCTCGGGACTAGCGGCCTACGAGCAGTACTTC.

As to this clone: Possible read error: a much larger clone is one base away. The CDR3 nucleotides read TGTGCCAGCAGGTCCCGGAGTTCACCCCTCCACTTT. It encodes CASRSRSSPLHF. V and J are TRBV7-2 and TRBJ1-6; D remains ambiguous. Germline values: CDR1 SGHTA, CDR2 FQGNSA. V was pared by 6 bases and J by 9 bases, with 9 bases between. The CDR3 is 12 residues long.

This clone was detected only once. The chain joins TRBV7-9 to TRBJ1-2, with TRBD1 matching 8 bases. CDR3 length: 16 amino acids. V shed 5 bases and J 3 bases; nucleotides not matched to a gene: 11. Germline CDR1 and CDR2: SEHNR and FQNEAQ (reference sequence). CDR3 loop: CASSPTPGQVDYGYTF. The CDR3 nucleotides read TGTGCCAGCAGCCCTACACCGGGACAGGTAGACTATGGCTACACCTTC.

This clone was detected only a few times. This chain connects TRBV10-3 to TRBJ1-2; the D is unclear. Trimming shortened V by 0 bases and J by 4 bases, and 6 bases separated the two germline ends. This CDR3 has 13 amino acids. Germline CDR1 reads ENHRY; CDR2 reads SYGVKD. The CDR3 here is CAISESSRYGYTF. The CDR3, as DNA: TGTGCCATCAGTGAGTCGAGCCGCTATGGCTACACCTTC.

The chain is built from TRBV9 and TRBJ2-7, with TRBD1 identical over 9 bases. Germline values: CDR1 SGDLS, CDR2 YYNGEE. This CDR3 has 14 amino acids. J gave up 2 bases and V 3 bases, and 3 bases lay outside the gene matches. This chain's CDR3 is CASSGGQGPYEQYF. The CDR3 nucleotides are TGTGCCAGCAGCGGGGGACAGGGCCCCTACGAGCAGTACTTC.

Concerning this clone itself: Its ends do not fully match the called genes, so a read error is possible. The CDR3 DNA reads TGTGCCAGCAGTGAAGAGGGTGCAGGCCTATTT. This gives the protein CASSEEGAGLF. This rearrangement joins TRBV6-1 to TRBJ1-1, with D hard to call. Germline V gives CDR1 MNHNS, CDR2 SASEGT. The CDR3 covers 11 residues.

The gene calls are TRBV9 and TRBJ1-1, with 9 bases aligning to TRBD1. Germline V gene sequence: CDR1 SGDLS, CDR2 YYNGEE. There are 15 residues in the CDR3. V lost 4 bases to trimming and J lost 6 bases; unmatched junction nucleotides: 10. In DNA form, the CDR3 reads TGTGCCAGCAGCAAACAACAGGGGGCTATCGCTGAAGCTTTCTTT. It is translated as CASSKQQGAIAEAFF.

This chain joins TRBV25-1 and TRBJ1-2; 10 bases align to TRBD1. The V gene's germline CDR1 is MGHDK and CDR2 SYGVNS. The CDR3 runs 14 residues. V was pared by 7 bases and J by 0 bases, with 2 bases of the junction left unmatched. The CDR3 region is CASNGQGANYGYTF. The DNA for the CDR3 is TGTGCCAGCAACGGACAGGGGGCTAACTATGGCTACACCTTC.

The chain uses TRBV14 and TRBJ1-6, with 9 positions matching TRBD1. CDR1 and CDR2 from the germline V gene are SGHDN and FVKESK. The CDR3 is 21 residues long. V lost 1 base and J lost 0; bases outside the gene matches: 13. The CDR3 spells CASSQVPGTGISSSYNSPLHF. In nucleotides, the CDR3 is TGTGCCAGCAGCCAAGTCCCCGGGACAGGGATTTCTAGCTCCTATAATTCACCCCTCCACTTT.

V and J are TRBV28 and TRBJ2-7, with a tentative D call TRBD1 (6 bases). The germline V and J ends were trimmed by 1 base and 9 bases, with 16 bases remaining between them. Germline V lookup: CDR1 MDHEN, CDR2 SYDVKM. The CDR3 runs to 14 residues. CDR3 protein: CASSLLASQGGQYF. CDR3 DNA sequence: TGTGCCAGCAGTTTATTGGCCTCACAAGGGGGGCAGTACTTC.

The chain recombines TRBV9 with TRBJ1-5; 8 bases are a match to TRBD1. The V gene's germline CDR1 is SGDLS and CDR2 YYNGEE. The CDR3 totals 16 residues. Unmatched junction bases numbered 9, after V lost 3 bases and J lost 4 bases. CDR3 coding DNA: TGTGCCAGCAGCGAGCACGGGACAGGCAAAAATCAGCCCCAGCATTTT. The encoded protein is CASSEHGTGKNQPQHF.

A few counts support this clone. The gene calls are TRBV5-1 and TRBJ1-5; D uncertain. This CDR3 has 13 residues. Germline CDR1 SGHRS, CDR2 YFSETQ. The ends were cut back, 0 bases at V and 3 bases at J, with 4 bases in the middle. The CDR3 bases are TGCGCCAGCAGCTTGGATACCAATCAGCCCCAGCATTTT. It translates to CASSLDTNQPQHF.

The V call is TRBV6-6, the J call TRBJ2-5, with D hard to call. The length of the CDR3 is 13 residues. With 2 bases removed from V and 5 bases from J, the gap between germline ends came to 9 bases. The germline V gene encodes CDR1 MNHNY and CDR2 SVGAGI (reference sequence). The CDR3 loop is CASSYGPAETQYF. The CDR3 DNA sequence: TGTGCCAGCAGTTACGGACCCGCGGAGACCCAGTACTTC.